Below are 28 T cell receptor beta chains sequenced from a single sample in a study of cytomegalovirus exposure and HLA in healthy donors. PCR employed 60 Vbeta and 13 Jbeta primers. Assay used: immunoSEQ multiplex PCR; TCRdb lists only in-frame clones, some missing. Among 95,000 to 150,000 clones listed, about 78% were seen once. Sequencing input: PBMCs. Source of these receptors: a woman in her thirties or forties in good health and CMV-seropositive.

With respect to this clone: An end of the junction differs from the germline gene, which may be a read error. Here the CDR3 DNA reads TGTGCCAGCAGCTCCCGGACTAGCGGGGGAACCGTCTTC. Its protein is CASSSRTSGGTVF. The chain recombines TRBV13 with TRBJ2-1; 13 nucleotides match TRBD2. This CDR3 has 13 amino acids. Germline lookup yields CDR1 PRHDT and CDR2 FYEKMQ (reference sequence).

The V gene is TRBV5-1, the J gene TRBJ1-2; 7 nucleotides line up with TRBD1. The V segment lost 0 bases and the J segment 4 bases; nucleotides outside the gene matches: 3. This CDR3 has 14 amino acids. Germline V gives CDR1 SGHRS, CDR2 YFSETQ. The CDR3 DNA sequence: TGCGCCAGCAGCTTGGAAGACAGGGCCTATGGCTACACCTTC. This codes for CASSLEDRAYGYTF. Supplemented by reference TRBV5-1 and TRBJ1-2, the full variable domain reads KAGVTQTPRYLIKTRGQQVTLSCSPISGHRSVSWYQQTPGQGLQFLFEYFSETQRNKGNFPGRFSGRQFSNSRSEMNVSTLELGDSALYLCASSLEDRAYGYTFGSGTRLTVV.

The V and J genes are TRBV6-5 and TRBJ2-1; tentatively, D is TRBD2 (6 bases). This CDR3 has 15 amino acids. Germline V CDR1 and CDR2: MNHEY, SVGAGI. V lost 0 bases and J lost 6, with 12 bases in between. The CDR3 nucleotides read TGTGCCAGCAGTTACTCTACGGGGGTGGGCAATGAGCAGTTCTTC. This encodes CASSYSTGVGNEQFF.

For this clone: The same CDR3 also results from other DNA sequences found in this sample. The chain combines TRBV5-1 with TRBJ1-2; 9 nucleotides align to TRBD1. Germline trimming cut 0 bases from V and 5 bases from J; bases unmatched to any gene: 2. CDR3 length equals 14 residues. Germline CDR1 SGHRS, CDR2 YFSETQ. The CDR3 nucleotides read TGCGCCAGCAGCTTGGGGACAGGGGATTATGGCTACACCTTC. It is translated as CASSLGTGDYGYTF.

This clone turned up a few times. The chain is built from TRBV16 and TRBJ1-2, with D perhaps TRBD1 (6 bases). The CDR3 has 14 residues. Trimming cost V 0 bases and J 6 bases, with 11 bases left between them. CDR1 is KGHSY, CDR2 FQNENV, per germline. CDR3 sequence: CASSQSRGADGYTF. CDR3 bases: TGTGCCAGCAGCCAATCACGGGGGGCGGATGGCTACACCTTC.

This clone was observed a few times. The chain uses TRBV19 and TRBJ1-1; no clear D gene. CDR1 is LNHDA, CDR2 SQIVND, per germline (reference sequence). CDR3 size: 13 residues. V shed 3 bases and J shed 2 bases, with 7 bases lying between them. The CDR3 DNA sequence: TGTGCCAGTAGTATCGAGTTTAACACTGAAGCTTTCTTT. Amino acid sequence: CASSIEFNTEAFF.

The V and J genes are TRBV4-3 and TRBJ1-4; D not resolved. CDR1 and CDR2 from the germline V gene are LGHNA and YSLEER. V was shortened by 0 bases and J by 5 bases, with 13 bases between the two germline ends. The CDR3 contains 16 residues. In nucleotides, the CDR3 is TGCGCCAGCAGCCAAGAGGTCCGAGGGCGAAATGAAAAACTGTTTTTT. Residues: CASSQEVRGRNEKLFF.

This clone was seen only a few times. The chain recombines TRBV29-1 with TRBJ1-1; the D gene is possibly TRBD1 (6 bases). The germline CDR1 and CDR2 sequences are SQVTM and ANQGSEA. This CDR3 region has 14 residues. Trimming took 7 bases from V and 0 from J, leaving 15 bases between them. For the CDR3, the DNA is TGCAGCGCCCCCTGGGGGCGGCTGAACACTGAAGCTTTCTTT. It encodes CSAPWGRLNTEAFF.

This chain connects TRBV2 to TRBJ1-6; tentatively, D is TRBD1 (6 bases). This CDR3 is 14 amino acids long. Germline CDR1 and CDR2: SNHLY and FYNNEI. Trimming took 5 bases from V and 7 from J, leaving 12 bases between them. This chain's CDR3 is CASSTGIWNSPLHF. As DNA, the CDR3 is TGTGCCAGCAGTACAGGGATATGGAATTCACCCCTCCACTTT.

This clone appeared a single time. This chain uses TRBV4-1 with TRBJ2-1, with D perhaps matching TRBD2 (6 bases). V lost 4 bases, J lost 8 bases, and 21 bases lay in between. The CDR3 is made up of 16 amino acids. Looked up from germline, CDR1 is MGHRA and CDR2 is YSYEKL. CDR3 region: CASSLKKGAEGYEQFF. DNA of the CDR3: TGCGCCAGCAGCCTCAAAAAGGGAGCGGAGGGCTATGAGCAGTTCTTC.

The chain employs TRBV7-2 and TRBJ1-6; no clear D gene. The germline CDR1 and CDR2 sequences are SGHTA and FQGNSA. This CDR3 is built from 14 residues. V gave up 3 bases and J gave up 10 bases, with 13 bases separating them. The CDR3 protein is CASSFSNFHSPLHF. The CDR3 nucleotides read TGTGCCAGCAGCTTTTCTAACTTTCACTCACCCCTCCACTTT.

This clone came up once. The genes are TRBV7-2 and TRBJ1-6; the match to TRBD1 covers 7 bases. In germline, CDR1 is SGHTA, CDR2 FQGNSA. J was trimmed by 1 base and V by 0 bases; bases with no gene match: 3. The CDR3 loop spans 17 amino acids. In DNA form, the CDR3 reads TGTGCCAGCAGCTTAGCCAGACAGGGATCCTATAATTCACCCCTCCACTTT. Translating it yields CASSLARQGSYNSPLHF.

CDR3: CASSPPGQGLNTEAFF. The CDR3 bases are TGTGCCAGCAGCCCTCCGGGACAGGGTCTGAACACTGAAGCTTTCTTT. This chain uses TRBV7-9 with TRBJ1-1; 9 nucleotides match TRBD1. The V segment lost 5 bases and the J segment 0 bases; nucleotides outside the gene matches: 7. Germline CDR1 reads SEHNR; CDR2 reads FQNEAQ (reference sequence). This CDR3 is built from 16 residues.

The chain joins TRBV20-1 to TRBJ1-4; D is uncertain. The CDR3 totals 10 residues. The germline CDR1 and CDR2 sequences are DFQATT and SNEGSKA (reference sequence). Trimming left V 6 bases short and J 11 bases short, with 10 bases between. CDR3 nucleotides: TGCAGTGCAGTGACGAGGAAACTGTTTTTT. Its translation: CSAVTRKLFF.

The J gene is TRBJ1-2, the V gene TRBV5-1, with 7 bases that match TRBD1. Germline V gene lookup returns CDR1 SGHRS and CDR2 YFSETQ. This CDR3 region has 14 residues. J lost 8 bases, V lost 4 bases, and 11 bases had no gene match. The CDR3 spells CASSPEGDSGGYTF. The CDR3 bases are TGCGCCAGCAGCCCGGAGGGGGACAGCGGGGGCTACACCTTC. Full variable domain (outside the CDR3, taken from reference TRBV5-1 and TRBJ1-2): KAGVTQTPRYLIKTRGQQVTLSCSPISGHRSVSWYQQTPGQGLQFLFEYFSETQRNKGNFPGRFSGRQFSNSRSEMNVSTLELGDSALYLCASSPEGDSGGYTFGSGTRLTVV.

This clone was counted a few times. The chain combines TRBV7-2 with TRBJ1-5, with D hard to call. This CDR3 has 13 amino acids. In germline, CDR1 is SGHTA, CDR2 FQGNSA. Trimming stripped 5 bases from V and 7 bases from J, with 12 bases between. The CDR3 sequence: CASSEEPVQPQHF. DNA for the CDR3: TGTGCCAGCAGCGAAGAGCCGGTGCAGCCCCAGCATTTT.

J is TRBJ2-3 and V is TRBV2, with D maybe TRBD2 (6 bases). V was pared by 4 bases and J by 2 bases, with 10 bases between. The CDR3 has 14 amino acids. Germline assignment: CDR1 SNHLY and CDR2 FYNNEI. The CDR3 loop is CASSVRGSTDTQYF. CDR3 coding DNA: TGTGCCAGCAGTGTCCGGGGGTCCACAGATACGCAGTATTTT. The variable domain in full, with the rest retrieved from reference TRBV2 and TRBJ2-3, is EPEVTQTPSHQVTQMGQEVILRCVPISNHLYFYWYRQILGQKVEFLVSFYNNEISEKSEIFDDQFSVERPDGSNFTLKIRSTKLEDSAMYFCASSVRGSTDTQYFGPGTRLTVL.

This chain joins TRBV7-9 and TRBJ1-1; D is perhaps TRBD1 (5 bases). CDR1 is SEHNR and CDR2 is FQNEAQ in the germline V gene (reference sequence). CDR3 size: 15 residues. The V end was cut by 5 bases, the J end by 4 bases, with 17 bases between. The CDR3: CASSPQGQISTEAFF. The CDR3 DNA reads TGTGCCAGCAGCCCTCAAGGACAAATCAGCACTGAAGCTTTCTTT.

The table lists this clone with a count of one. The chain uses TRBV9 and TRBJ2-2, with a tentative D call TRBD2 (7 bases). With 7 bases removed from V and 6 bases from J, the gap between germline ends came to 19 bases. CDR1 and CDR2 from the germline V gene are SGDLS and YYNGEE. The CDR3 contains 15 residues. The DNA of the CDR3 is TGTGCCAGCTCCCGGGGGGCTAATGAGGCCGGGGAGCTGTTTTTT. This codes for CASSRGANEAGELFF.

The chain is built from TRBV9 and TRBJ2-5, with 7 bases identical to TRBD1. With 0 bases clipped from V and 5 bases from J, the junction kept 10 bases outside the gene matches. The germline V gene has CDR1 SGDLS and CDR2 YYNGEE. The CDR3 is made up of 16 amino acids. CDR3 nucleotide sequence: TGTGCCAGCAGCGTAGGAGTCAGGGGGTCCCCGGAGACCCAGTACTTC. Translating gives CASSVGVRGSPETQYF.

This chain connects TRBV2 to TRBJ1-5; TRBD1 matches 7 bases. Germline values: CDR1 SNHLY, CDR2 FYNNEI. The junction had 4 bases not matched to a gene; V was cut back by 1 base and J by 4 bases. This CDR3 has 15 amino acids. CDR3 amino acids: CASSEVKQGNQPQHF. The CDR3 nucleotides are TGTGCCAGCAGTGAAGTAAAACAGGGGAATCAGCCCCAGCATTTT.

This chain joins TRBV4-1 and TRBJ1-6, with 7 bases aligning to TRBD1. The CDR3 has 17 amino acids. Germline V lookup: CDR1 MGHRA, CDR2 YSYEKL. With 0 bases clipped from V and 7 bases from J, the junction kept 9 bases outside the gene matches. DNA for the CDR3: TGCGCCAGCAGCCAAGATCTCGGGACAGCAGAAAATTCACCCCTCCACTTT. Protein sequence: CASSQDLGTAENSPLHF.

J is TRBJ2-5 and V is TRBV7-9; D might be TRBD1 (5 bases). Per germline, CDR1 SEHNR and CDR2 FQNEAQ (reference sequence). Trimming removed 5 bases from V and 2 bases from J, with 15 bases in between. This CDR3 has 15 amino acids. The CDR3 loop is CASSTLPDSQETQYF. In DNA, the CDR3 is TGTGCCAGCAGCACCCTCCCCGACAGTCAAGAGACCCAGTACTTC.

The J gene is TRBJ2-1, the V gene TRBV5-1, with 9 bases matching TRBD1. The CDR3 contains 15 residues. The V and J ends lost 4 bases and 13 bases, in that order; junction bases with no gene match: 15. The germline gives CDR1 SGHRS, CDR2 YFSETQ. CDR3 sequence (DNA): TGCGCCAGCAGCCGTGCGGGACAGGGAGTGTCTTATCAGTTCTTC. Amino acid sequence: CASSRAGQGVSYQFF.

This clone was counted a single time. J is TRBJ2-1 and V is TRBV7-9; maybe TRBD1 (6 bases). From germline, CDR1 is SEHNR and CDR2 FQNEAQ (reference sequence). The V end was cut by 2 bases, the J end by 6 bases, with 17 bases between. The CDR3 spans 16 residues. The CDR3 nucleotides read TGTGCCAGCAGCTTATATCCCCACCACAGGGCCAATGAGCAGTTCTTC. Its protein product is CASSLYPHHRANEQFF.

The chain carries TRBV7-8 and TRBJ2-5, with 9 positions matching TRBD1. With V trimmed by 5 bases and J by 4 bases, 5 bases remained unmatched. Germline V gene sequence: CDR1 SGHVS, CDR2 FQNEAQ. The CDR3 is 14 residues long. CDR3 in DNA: TGTGCCAGCAGCCCCCAGGGACAGGGAGAGACCCAGTACTTC. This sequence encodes CASSPQGQGETQYF.

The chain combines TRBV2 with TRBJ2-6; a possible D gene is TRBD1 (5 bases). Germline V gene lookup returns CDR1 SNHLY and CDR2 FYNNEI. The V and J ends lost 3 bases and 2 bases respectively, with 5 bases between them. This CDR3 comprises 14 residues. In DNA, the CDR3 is TGTGCCAGCAGTGACAGGGCTGGGGCCAACGTCCTGACTTTC. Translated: CASSDRAGANVLTF.

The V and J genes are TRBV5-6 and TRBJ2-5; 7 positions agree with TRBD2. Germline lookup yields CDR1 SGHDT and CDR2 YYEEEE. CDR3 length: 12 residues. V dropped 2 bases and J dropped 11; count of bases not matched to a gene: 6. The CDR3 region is CASSFWGGEQYF. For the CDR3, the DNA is TGTGCCAGCAGCTTCTGGGGGGGGGAGCAGTACTTC.